Presented here are 14 T cell receptor beta chains from one specimen sequenced in a study of cytomegalovirus exposure and HLA in healthy donors. PCR involved 60 Vbeta and 13 Jbeta primers. Produced via immunoSEQ multiplex PCR; TCRdb's table is partial and in-frame only. The data contain more than 140,000 clones, over 60% of them singletons. Sequencing used PBMCs. These receptors all come from a female donor in good health and CMV-seronegative.

The V and J genes are TRBV28 and TRBJ1-2; D gene uncertain. The CDR3 length is 14 residues. Trimming stripped 3 bases from V and 4 bases from J, with 12 bases between. The germline CDR1 and CDR2 sequences are MDHEN and SYDVKM. CDR3 sequence reads: CASSFPPSGYGYTF. The CDR3 bases are TGTGCCAGCAGTTTTCCCCCGAGTGGCTATGGCTACACCTTC.

V usage is TRBV5-5 and J usage is TRBJ2-7; 10 bases are a match to TRBD1. From germline, CDR1 is SGHKS and CDR2 YYEKEE (reference sequence). The CDR3 length is 14 residues. With V trimmed by 2 bases and J by 7 bases, 6 bases remained unmatched. The CDR3 DNA reads TGTGCCAGCAGCTTCCGACAGGGGGCGCGGGAGCAGTACTTC. The encoded protein is CASSFRQGAREQYF.

In its sample, this clone was seen once. The V and J genes are TRBV5-4 and TRBJ1-6; 9 bases are a match to TRBD1. The germline V gene has CDR1 SGHNT and CDR2 YYREEE (reference sequence). V dropped 1 base and J dropped 7; count of bases not matched to a gene: 3. The CDR3 extends over 15 amino acids. The CDR3 spells CASSLQDRGNSPLHF. CDR3 in DNA: TGTGCCAGCAGCTTGCAGGACAGGGGAAATTCACCCCTCCACTTT.

This clone appeared a few times. V is TRBV7-9 and J is TRBJ1-2; the match to TRBD1 covers 8 bases. CDR3 length equals 15 residues. Losses at the gene ends were 4 bases for V and 7 bases for J; bases not matched to a gene: 11. Per the germline V gene, CDR1 is SEHNR and CDR2 is FQNEAQ (reference sequence). The CDR3 bases are TGTGCCAGCAGCTCTTACCAGGGGGCTCGCGGTGGCTACACCTTC. It codes for CASSSYQGARGGYTF. The entire variable domain, with the rest obtained from reference TRBV7-9 and TRBJ1-2, is as follows: DTGVSQNPRHKITKRGQNVTFRCDPISEHNRLYWYRQTLGQGPEFLTYFQNEAQLEKSRLLSDRFSAERPKGSFSTLEIQRTEQGDSAMYLCASSSYQGARGGYTFGSGTRLTVV.

The chain joins TRBV30 to TRBJ2-1; 10 bases are shared with TRBD2. The germline V gene encodes CDR1 GTSNPN and CDR2 SVGIG (reference sequence). The CDR3 has 15 amino acids. The V and J ends lost 3 bases and 0 bases, in that order; junction bases with no gene match: 2. The CDR3 loop is CAWRLAGSSYNEQFF. CDR3 nucleotides: TGTGCCTGGAGACTAGCGGGGAGCTCCTACAATGAGCAGTTCTTC.

This chain uses TRBV28 with TRBJ1-4, with no clear D. The CDR3 contains 14 residues. Trimming cost V 3 bases and J 6 bases, with 11 bases left between them. Per germline, CDR1 MDHEN and CDR2 SYDVKM. CDR3 sequence (DNA): TGTGCCAGCAGTTTTAGGTTTCGGGATGAAAAACTGTTTTTT. Its translation: CASSFRFRDEKLFF. Full variable domain (missing parts from reference TRBV28 and TRBJ1-4): DVKVTQSSRYLVKRTGEKVFLECVQDMDHENMFWYRQDPGLGLRLIYFSYDVKMKEKGDIPEGYSVSREKKERFSLILESASTNQTSMYLCASSFRFRDEKLFFGSGTQLSVL.

This clone occurred a few times. The CDR3 coding sequence is TGTGCCAGCAGTGGAGCCTTCAGGGACAATGAGCAGTTCTTC. Residues: CASSGAFRDNEQFF. This rearrangement joins TRBV6-1 to TRBJ2-1; TRBD1 is a possible D gene (5 bases). This CDR3 spans 14 amino acids. V gave up 4 bases and J gave up 5 bases, with 12 bases separating them. Per the germline V gene, CDR1 is MNHNS and CDR2 is SASEGT.

The CDR3 is CASSSEGYNEQFF. CDR3 in DNA: TGTGCCAGTAGCTCGGAGGGCTACAATGAGCAGTTCTTC. The V gene is TRBV19, the J gene TRBJ2-1; maybe TRBD2 (6 bases). V gave up 6 bases and J gave up 3 bases, with 9 bases separating them. The CDR3 loop spans 13 amino acids. The V gene's germline CDR1 is LNHDA and CDR2 SQIVND (reference sequence).

The rearrangement joins TRBV11-1 to TRBJ2-2; TRBD1 is a possible D gene (6 bases). Trimming left V 3 bases short and J 4 bases short, with 15 bases between. CDR1 SGHAT and CDR2 FQDESV come from the germline V gene (reference sequence). The CDR3 is made up of 16 amino acids. Here the CDR3 reads CASSLRTATATGELFF. CDR3 DNA sequence: TGTGCCAGCAGCTTGAGGACAGCAACTGCCACCGGGGAGCTGTTTTTT.

The genes are TRBV2 and TRBJ2-7; a weak D match, TRBD2 (6 bases). Trimming took off 7 bases at V and 0 bases at J, with 13 bases between the two ends. CDR1 and CDR2 from the germline V gene are SNHLY and FYNNEI. The CDR3 has 14 amino acids. The CDR3 sequence: CASKVAVTSYEQYF. The CDR3 nucleotides are TGTGCCAGCAAGGTAGCGGTAACCTCCTACGAGCAGTACTTC. The entire variable domain, with the rest obtained from reference TRBV2 and TRBJ2-7, is as follows: EPEVTQTPSHQVTQMGQEVILRCVPISNHLYFYWYRQILGQKVEFLVSFYNNEISEKSEIFDDQFSVERPDGSNFTLKIRSTKLEDSAMYFCASKVAVTSYEQYFGPGTRLTVT.

The chain carries TRBV19 and TRBJ2-2; maybe TRBD1 (6 bases). CDR3 length: 14 amino acids. From germline, CDR1 is LNHDA and CDR2 SQIVND (reference sequence). V was shortened by 6 bases and J by 5 bases, with 13 bases between the two germline ends. The CDR3 bases are TGTGCCAGTAGCACAGGGTTGGGGACCGGGGAGCTGTTTTTT. It encodes CASSTGLGTGELFF.

This chain joins TRBV7-9 and TRBJ2-7; D is possibly TRBD2 (5 bases). Trimming took off 1 base at V and 6 bases at J, with 13 bases between the two ends. The germline gives CDR1 SEHNR, CDR2 FQNEAQ (reference sequence). The CDR3 is 14 amino acids. CDR3 sequence: CASSLEMVRGEQYF. The CDR3 nucleotides read TGTGCCAGCAGCTTAGAGATGGTCCGGGGCGAGCAGTACTTC.

The gene calls are TRBV5-5 and TRBJ2-6, with 7 bases matching TRBD1. The germline gives CDR1 SGHKS, CDR2 YYEKEE (reference sequence). The CDR3 sequence is 16 residues long. Unmatched junction bases numbered 5, after V lost 5 bases and J lost 0 bases. The CDR3 protein is CASSRTGTSGANVLTF. The DNA for the CDR3 is TGTGCCAGCAGTCGGACAGGCACCTCTGGGGCCAACGTCCTGACTTTC.

This clone was seen more than once but under ten times. DNA of the CDR3: TGTGCCAGCAGTGTACAAGGGGGTGTGAACACTGAAGCTTTCTTT. It is translated as CASSVQGGVNTEAFF. The V and J genes are TRBV6-1 and TRBJ1-1; a weak D match, TRBD1 (6 bases). CDR1 and CDR2 (germline): MNHNS, SASEGT. V lost 4 bases and J lost 0, with 12 bases in between. This CDR3 contains 15 residues.